This T cell receptor beta chain came from a study of blood T cell repertoires in COVID-19 (dated by TCRdb to the early 2020s). Turning to the overall study: The collaborator samples originated in the United States, Italy and Spain and spanned the acute and convalescent phases of COVID-19. The samples were drawn from two sources: the first 160 participants of the ongoing ImmuneRACE study, and fewer than 1,500 subjects contributed by 6 global collaborators. The repertoires were made available in a free public database intended to serve as a resource for research on the immune response to SARS-CoV-2. The sample metadata nearly always contained a de-identified subject ID, COVID-19 status, age in years and sex. Deeply sampled blood TCRbeta repertoires from subjects exposed to, actively infected with, or recovered from COVID-19 were included in the dataset. The material from the prospective study consisted of cDNA or gDNA derived from T cells, B-cell-depleted T cells, or PBMCs. Where available, HLA class I and class II types were obtained from metadata supplied by the sample provider rather than from assay-based typing. Overall results and qualifications from the work: The amount of clinical and demographic metadata varied by source and participant and was provided uncurated.

The collaborating institutions used their own protocols to collect whole blood in K2EDTA tubes. Collaborator samples were shipped for TCRbeta analysis as frozen whole blood, isolated PBMCs, or DNA extracted from either sample type. The CDR3 runs 17 amino acids, cysteine and phenylalanine included. Just CDR3 DNA is preserved here, 51 bases in frame from base 1. V trim: 0 bases; J trim: 5 bases; unmatched bases: 10. The germline V gene provides CDR1 SGHRS and CDR2 YFSETQ. This clone was observed a single time. What antigen it recognizes has not been identified. Qualities for individual bases were not recorded, and no much larger clone is one base off. TCRbeta CDR3 regions were amplified from genomic DNA by means of the immunoSEQ Assay, a bias-controlled multiplex PCR. Concerning the study's data processing: Nucleated cell counts per sample were estimated from amplification of reference gene primers within the assay. To quantify the absolute abundance of each unique TCRbeta CDR3 rearrangement, sequence reads were collapsed and filtered. Productive Simpson clonality was computed per sample as the square root of Simpson's diversity index over productive rearrangements. The table was pulled from immuneACCESS by TCRdb, which kept in-frame rearrangements only. Such tables lose some clones; where checked, under half of the loss comes from unresolved V genes, and the rest has no known cause. From that table come the V and J calls and clone size; the DNA was used to work out D and trimming. The sample table lists 210,000 or so clones, roughly 90% of them with a count of one. In total, the top ten clones hold about 5% of the sample.

The chain is encoded by TRBV5-1 joined to TRBJ2-3; 9 bases in the middle match TRBD2. What was sequenced was peripheral blood. This TCR was recovered from a woman in her 40s with acute or convalescent COVID-19. Read as DNA, the sequence is TGCGCCAGCAGCTTGGGCCCCGGTAGCGGGGGAAGAGATACGCAGTATTTT. This translates into CASSLGPGSGGRDTQYF.